This TCR beta chain was sequenced for a study of blood T cell repertoires in COVID-19. As for the study in general: Acute-phase and convalescent COVID-19 samples originated in the United States, Italy and Spain.

The germline V gene has CDR1 SGHRS and CDR2 YFSETQ. V lost 5 bases and J 4 bases, leaving 13 bases between the germline ends. There are 14 residues in the CDR3. In the original workflow: Reference gene primer amplification in the assay estimated nucleated cell counts. The method was immunoSEQ multiplex PCR; TCRdb's version includes in-frame clones alone and lacks a portion of them. V, J and clone size are those of that table, while D and trimming were read from the DNA. The data show a few hundred thousand clones, roughly 85% seen once. Material for sequencing was PBMCs or T cells enriched from blood (not recorded which). The rearrangement links TRBV5-1 to TRBJ1-5; D remains ambiguous. The source is a woman aged 45-65 years who had been exposed to COVID-19. The CDR3 protein is CASSPGLGNQPQHF. The CDR3 nucleotides are TGCGCCAGCAGTCCCGGACTGGGTAATCAGCCCCAGCATTTT.